These 20 T cell receptor beta chains were all obtained from the same sample, sequenced in a study of spatial heterogeneity in lung cancer. TCRdb re-analysed the 5' RACE reads in MiXCR, keeping a single row per CDR3 protein. Of more than 80,000 distinct CDR3 sequences in the sample, roughly 12% were seen once. As for time point: sample taken at primary tumor resection. Extraction of whole RNA from tumor, nontumor lung or frozen PBMC preceded unsorted sequencing. The input for sequencing was PBMCs, taken at surgery. The receptors originated from a male donor with early-stage non-small cell lung cancer.

This chain joins TRBV28 and TRBJ2-2; 7 nucleotides match TRBD1. Trimming took 7 bases from V and 6 from J; bases not matched to a gene: 8. Germline CDR1 is MDHEN and CDR2 is SYDVKM. The CDR3 covers 14 residues. The CDR3 here is CASIPGQMAGELFF. DNA of the CDR3: TGTGCCAGCATTCCGGGACAGATGGCCGGGGAGCTGTTTTTT.

The gene calls are TRBV12-3 or TRBV12-4 and TRBJ2-5; D may match TRBD1 or TRBD2 (5 bases each). Trimming pared 3 bases from V and 1 base from J, leaving 6 bases between. The CDR3 consists of 13 residues. The CDR3 bases are TGTGCCAGCAGTTTCGGGGCCCAAGAGACCCAGTACTTC. Residues: CASSFGAQETQYF.

The chain employs TRBV3-2 and TRBJ2-2; the table's D call TRBD2 went unverified against the DNA. TRBV3-2 is flagged as a pseudogene. The length of the CDR3 is 16 residues. CDR3 bases: TGTGCCAGCAGCCGAGGGATAGCGGGGGGACTCGGGGAGCTGTTTTTT. Its translation: CASSRGIAGGLGELFF.

This clonotype was counted at least ten times. The rearrangement uses TRBV7-3 and TRBJ1-1; D call uncertain. V was pared by 5 bases and J by 1 base, with 8 bases between. Germline V gene sequence: CDR1 SGHTA, CDR2 FQGTGA. The CDR3 is 13 amino acids. For the CDR3, the DNA is TGTGCCAGCAGCCGGGATCCGAACACTGAAGCTTTCTTT. Translated, it gives CASSRDPNTEAFF. Combining the CDR3 with reference TRBV7-3 and TRBJ1-1 gives the whole variable domain GAGVSQTPSNKVTEKGKYVELRCDPISGHTALYWYRQSLGQGPEFLIYFQGTGAADDSGLPNDRFFAVRPEGSVSTLKIQRTERGDSAVYLCASSRDPNTEAFFGQGTRLTVV.

In its sample, this clonotype was seen many times. V gene TRBV7-6 combines with J gene TRBJ2-5; no reliable D call. The CDR3 totals 16 residues. V was shortened by 7 bases and J by 0 bases, with 18 bases between the two germline ends. CDR1 is SGHVS, CDR2 FNYEAQ, per germline. The CDR3 DNA reads TGTGCCAGCACCCCCAACCAAGCCCAGTACCAAGAGACCCAGTACTTC. Amino acids: CASTPNQAQYQETQYF.

The V gene is TRBV7-3, the J gene TRBJ1-1, with TRBD1 as a possible D gene (5 bases). The CDR3 is 15 residues long. Germline V gene lookup returns CDR1 SGHTA and CDR2 FQGTGA. Trimming shortened V by 2 bases and J by 0 bases, and 10 bases separated the two germline ends. Written as DNA, the CDR3 is TGTGCCAGCAGCTTAGATGGGGCTATGAACACTGAAGCTTTCTTT. Its translation is CASSLDGAMNTEAFF.

The chain uses TRBV11-2 and TRBJ2-7; 13 nucleotides agree with TRBD2. The CDR3 is made up of 15 amino acids. V was pared by 4 bases and J by 4 bases, with 4 bases of the junction left unmatched. Germline-derived CDR1 and CDR2 are SGHAT and FQNNGV. The CDR3 region is CASSSRTSGSYEQYF. CDR3 DNA sequence: TGTGCCAGCAGCTCCCGGACTAGCGGGAGTTACGAGCAGTACTTC.

This rearrangement joins TRBV5-1 to TRBJ2-7; 8 bases map to TRBD2. Germline V lookup: CDR1 SGHRS, CDR2 YFSETQ. The J segment lost 0 bases and the V segment lost 4 bases, leaving 3 bases of the junction unmatched. The CDR3 spans 14 residues. CDR3: CASSATSASYEQYF. The CDR3 DNA follows: TGCGCCAGCAGCGCGACTAGCGCCTCCTACGAGCAGTACTTC.

This chain uses TRBV6-5 with TRBJ1-5; TRBD1 might be the D (5 bases). Germline CDR1 MNHEY, CDR2 SVGAGI. This CDR3 is built from 12 residues. Trimming left V 6 bases short and J 7 bases short, with 10 bases between. CDR3 loop: CASSRVNQPQHF. The CDR3 DNA reads TGTGCCAGCAGCAGGGTAAACCAGCCCCAGCATTTT.

CDR3 sequence: CASSPYSGTLGGEQYF. CDR3 bases: TGCGCCAGCAGCCCCTATTCCGGGACACTTGGTGGCGAGCAGTACTTC. The chain couples TRBV5-1 to TRBJ2-7, with D tentatively TRBD1 (6 bases). V lost 4 bases and J lost 6, with 23 bases in between. Germline V CDR1 and CDR2: SGHRS, YFSETQ. The CDR3 contains 16 residues.

This clonotype has a handful of counts. The V call is TRBV6-5, the J call TRBJ1-2, with a possible D match to TRBD1 (5 bases). With 10 bases removed from V and 4 bases from J, the gap between germline ends came to 10 bases. This CDR3 region has 11 residues. Germline V gives CDR1 MNHEY, CDR2 SVGAGI. Here the CDR3 DNA reads TGTGCCACCAGGGAGGGCTATGGCTACACCTTC. Translating gives CATREGYGYTF.

A few counts support this clonotype. The V call is TRBV20-1, the J call TRBJ2-5; D not certain. V was shortened by 6 bases and J by 2 bases, with 19 bases between the two germline ends. CDR1 and CDR2 (germline): DFQATT, SNEGSKA (reference sequence). This CDR3 spans 15 amino acids. CDR3 bases: TGCAGTGCCCACGATGGCGGCTTAACACAAGAGACCCAGTACTTC. Its translation is CSAHDGGLTQETQYF.

This clonotype was detected a few times. This rearrangement joins TRBV25-1 to TRBJ2-7; 9 nucleotides line up with TRBD2. Germline CDR1 reads MGHDK; CDR2 reads SYGVNS. This CDR3 region has 14 residues. J gave up 5 bases and V 4 bases, and 6 bases lay outside the gene matches. CDR3 region: CASSGSGGYHEQYF. DNA of the CDR3: TGTGCCAGCAGTGGTAGCGGGGGTTACCACGAGCAGTACTTC.

This clonotype was detected ten times or more. The chain is built from TRBV28 and TRBJ1-6, with 7 bases aligning to TRBD1. V lost 5 bases to trimming and J lost 9 bases; unmatched junction nucleotides: 7. This CDR3 has 14 amino acids. Looked up from germline, CDR1 is MDHEN and CDR2 is SYDVKM. The CDR3 DNA is TGTGCCAGCAGTGGAGACAGGGACGGTTCACCCCTCCACTTT. It yields the protein CASSGDRDGSPLHF.

V usage is TRBV12-3 or TRBV12-4 and J usage is TRBJ2-3; tentative D call: TRBD2 (6 bases). Trimming left V 8 bases short and J 5 bases short, with 20 bases between. This CDR3 has 15 amino acids. The CDR3 DNA is TGTGCCAGCCGCCTAGACGGGTCGCGGGGAGATACGCAGTATTTT. This codes for CASRLDGSRGDTQYF.

A remark on this clonotype: This may stem from a read error, because a much larger clone lies one nucleotide away. The chain has TRBV12-3 or TRBV12-4 and TRBJ1-6; D unclear. The CDR3 has 14 amino acids. CDR3 amino acids: CASSFLGESSPPHF. CDR3 bases: TGTGCCAGCAGTTTCCTTGGGGAAAGTTCACCCCCCCACTTT.

V is TRBV7-2 and J is TRBJ2-3; D possibly uses TRBD1 or TRBD2 (6 bases each). This CDR3 has 14 amino acids. Germline CDR1 is SGHTA and CDR2 is FQGNSA. Between the trimmed V and J ends, which lost 7 bases and 6 bases, there was a span of 17 bases. CDR3 nucleotides: TGTGCCAGCATGATAGGGGGGAGTGTGGATACGCAGTATTTT. It encodes CASMIGGSVDTQYF.

The chain recombines TRBV7-9 with TRBJ2-3; D might be TRBD1 (6 bases). V was shortened by 4 bases and J by 4 bases, with 15 bases between the two germline ends. Germline-derived CDR1 and CDR2 are SEHNR and FQNEAQ (reference sequence). This CDR3 spans 15 amino acids. The DNA of the CDR3 is TGTGCCAGCAGCTATCCCAGGGGCCGGGCAGATACGCAGTATTTT. Translation gives CASSYPRGRADTQYF.

This chain joins TRBV11-2 and TRBJ2-1, with D tentatively TRBD2 (6 bases). Trimming took off 3 bases at V and 10 bases at J, with 13 bases between the two ends. The germline CDR1 and CDR2 sequences are SGHAT and FQNNGV. The CDR3 runs to 13 residues. CDR3 loop: CASSLIGTAEQFF. The CDR3, as DNA: TGTGCCAGCAGCTTGATCGGGACTGCGGAGCAGTTCTTC.

V is TRBV24-1 and J is TRBJ1-4; D unclear. Trimming left V 3 bases short and J 4 bases short, with 26 bases between. This CDR3 is 20 amino acids long. CDR1 is KGHDR, CDR2 SFDVKD, per germline. CDR3 sequence (DNA): TGTGCCACCAGTGATCCTCCGACCTACGAAACTGGCCACATTAATGAAAAACTGTTTTTT. Translated, it gives CATSDPPTYETGHINEKLFF.